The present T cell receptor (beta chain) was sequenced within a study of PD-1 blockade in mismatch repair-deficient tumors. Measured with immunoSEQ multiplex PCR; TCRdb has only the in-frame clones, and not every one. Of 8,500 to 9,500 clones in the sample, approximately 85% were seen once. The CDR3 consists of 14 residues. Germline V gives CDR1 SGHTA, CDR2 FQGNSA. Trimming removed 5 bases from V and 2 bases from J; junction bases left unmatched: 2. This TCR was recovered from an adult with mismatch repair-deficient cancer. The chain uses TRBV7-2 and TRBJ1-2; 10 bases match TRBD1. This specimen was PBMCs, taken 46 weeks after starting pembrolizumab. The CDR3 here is CASSQDRGNYGYTF. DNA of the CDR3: TGTGCCAGCAGCCAGGACAGGGGGAACTATGGCTACACCTTC.